A selection of T cell receptor beta chains follows, all from one sample in a study of blood T cell repertoires in COVID-19. Sequencing was performed with immunoSEQ multiplex PCR; in TCRdb, only in-frame clones are kept and a portion is missing. The sample shows 85,000 to 120,000 clones, about 91% of them seen only once. The sample was peripheral blood. The receptors shown here come from a man aged 18 to 30 with acute or convalescent COVID-19. Each CDR3 is given with its conserved first and last residue. D genes are given only for firm matches. The listing skips clone size in some rows; elsewhere it reads once, few, many or a size class.

abundance,j_gene,d_gene,v_gene,CDR3nt,CDR3aa
NA,TRBJ1-2,TRBD1,TRBV9,TGTGCCAGCAGCGACCGGACAGGGGAGCGTCGGGGCTACACCTTC,CASSDRTGERRGYTF
NA,TRBJ2-7,NA,TRBV6-1,TGTGCCAGCAGTGAATTCGGGGGCGGGAGAGGCGAGCAGTACTTC,CASSEFGGGRGEQYF
NA,TRBJ2-7,NA,TRBV5-1,TGCGCCAGCTCCCGGGGAGACTACGAGCAGTACTTC,CASSRGDYEQYF
NA,TRBJ1-1,NA,TRBV30,TGTGCCTGGAGCGACAGGCTGAACACTGAAGCTTTCTTT,CAWSDRLNTEAFF
once,TRBJ1-1,TRBD1,TRBV29-1,TGCAGCGTTAATCCCGGGACAGGGTTGATGAAGAATGAAGCTTTCTTT,CSVNPGTGLMKNEAFF
NA,TRBJ1-2,NA,TRBV18,TGTGCCAGCTCAAATATACAGGGACTAAACTATGGCTACACCTTC,CASSNIQGLNYGYTF
NA,TRBJ1-2,NA,TRBV6-1,TGTGCCAGCAGTGAAGCGGGTCGGGGCTATGGCTACACCTTC,CASSEAGRGYGYTF
NA,TRBJ1-5,NA,TRBV14,TGTGCCAGCAGCCAAGGGCAGGGCCGAAATCAGCCCCAGCATTTT,CASSQGQGRNQPQHF
NA,TRBJ2-2,TRBD2,TRBV27,TGTGCCAGCAGACTCTCTAGCGGGTTCAACACCGGGGAGCTGTTTTTT,CASRLSSGFNTGELFF
NA,TRBJ2-1,TRBD2,TRBV7-2,TGTGCCAGCAGCTCCCTAGCGGGTGGGGGGGATGAGCAGTTCTTC,CASSSLAGGGDEQFF
NA,TRBJ2-7,TRBD1,TRBV5-5,TGTGCCAGCAGCTGGGGACAGGGAACAGACTCCTACGAGCAGTACTTC,CASSWGQGTDSYEQYF
NA,TRBJ2-3,NA,TRBV28,TGTGCCAGCAGTACGACAGCGGGAGATACGCAGTATTTT,CASSTTAGDTQYF
NA,TRBJ2-7,TRBD1,TRBV2,TGTGCCAGCAGCGGGACAGCGAACTACGAGCAGTACTTC,CASSGTANYEQYF
NA,TRBJ2-7,NA,TRBV5-1,TGCGCCAGCAGCTTGGAGGACATACCCTACGAGCAGTACTTC,CASSLEDIPYEQYF
NA,TRBJ1-2,NA,TRBV29-1,TGCAGCGTTGGAGATATTGGCTACACCTTC,CSVGDIGYTF
once,TRBJ2-3,NA,TRBV19,TGTGCCAGTAGTCTAGGGACAACCCTTCTCACAGATACGCAGTATTTT,CASSLGTTLLTDTQYF
NA,TRBJ1-2,TRBD1,TRBV5-1,TGCGCCAGCAGCTTTGGACAGGGGGTGGGTGGCTACACCTTC,CASSFGQGVGGYTF
NA,TRBJ1-1,TRBD1,TRBV5-1,TGCGCCAGCGGGGGGCTTTACAGGGGCAGAACTGAAGCTTTCTTT,CASGGLYRGRTEAFF
NA,TRBJ1-3,TRBD1,TRBV29-1,TGCAGCGTTGTGGGGGGACAGGGTTCCGGAAACACCATATATTTT,CSVVGGQGSGNTIYF
once,TRBJ1-1,NA,TRBV5-4,TGTGCCAGCAGATCCGGCGCCCGGGGAGAAAACACTGAAGCTTTCTTT,CASRSGARGENTEAFF
NA,TRBJ1-1,NA,TRBV19,TGTGCCAGTAGTATAGATGGAGCAGGGCGAAACTTT,CASSIDGAGRNF
NA,TRBJ2-7,NA,TRBV29-1,TGCCGCGGGACTCCCACCTACGAGCAGTACTTC,CRGTPTYEQYF
NA,TRBJ1-2,TRBD1,TRBV24-1,TGTGCCACCAGTGAGCCGGGACAGGTCTATGGCTACACCTTC,CATSEPGQVYGYTF
NA,TRBJ2-2,TRBD2,TRBV27,TGTGCCAGCCAGCGGGGGGGCGGAACCGGGGAGCTGTTTTTT,CASQRGGGTGELFF
NA,TRBJ2-1,TRBD1,TRBV2,TGTGCCAGCAGTGGGGACAGCTCCTACAATGAGCAGTTCTTC,CASSGDSSYNEQFF
NA,TRBJ2-2,NA,TRBV6-1,TGCGCCAGCAGTGTACGACAGGTCTCGAACACCGGGGAGCTGTTTTTT,CASSVRQVSNTGELFF
NA,TRBJ1-4,NA,TRBV11-2,TGTGCCAGCAGCCCCGGACAGACTAATGAAAAACTGTTTTTT,CASSPGQTNEKLFF
NA,TRBJ1-2,TRBD1,TRBV29-1,TGCAGCGTGAGGCCCGGACAGGGGGCGGTAAATGGCTACACCTTC,CSVRPGQGAVNGYTF
NA,TRBJ1-4,NA,TRBV19,TGTGCCAGTAGTACGGGGGGGTCGGATGAAAAACTGTTTTTT,CASSTGGSDEKLFF
NA,TRBJ1-2,TRBD1,TRBV5-8,TGTGCCAGCAGCTTCGAGGACAGGGGAGGCCATGGCTACACCTTC,CASSFEDRGGHGYTF
NA,TRBJ2-7,TRBD1,TRBV3-1/TRBV3-2,TGTGCCAGCAGCGCAAAGACAGGGGGCGGCACCTACGAGCAGTACTTC,CASSAKTGGGTYEQYF
once,TRBJ1-1,NA,TRBV5-4,TGTGCCAGCAGCCGCTCGGGGAGGGTTGAAGCTTTCTTT,CASSRSGRVEAFF
NA,TRBJ2-3,NA,TRBV4-2,TGTGCCAGCAGCCGCCTACCCCTGGAGGGGGGGTTTAGCACAGATACGCAGTATTTT,CASSRLPLEGGFSTDTQYF
NA,TRBJ1-4,NA,TRBV19,TGTGCCAGTAGGCGGGGGGACGGTAATGAAAAACTGTTTTTT,CASRRGDGNEKLFF
once,TRBJ2-7,NA,TRBV9,TGTGCCAGCAGCCCGTATGGGGCCTCCTACGAGCAGTACTTC,CASSPYGASYEQYF
NA,TRBJ2-1,NA,TRBV28,TGTGCCAGCAGTTTAACCAGGGATACCTACAATGAGCAGTTCTTC,CASSLTRDTYNEQFF
NA,TRBJ1-2,TRBD1,TRBV5-1,TGCGCCAGCAGCCCGAACCAGGGACAGGGGGAAGGCTACACCTTC,CASSPNQGQGEGYTF
NA,TRBJ2-7,TRBD1,TRBV4-1,TGCGCCAGCAGCCTGGACAGGGGAGCGTACGAGCAGTACTTC,CASSLDRGAYEQYF
NA,TRBJ2-1,TRBD2,TRBV6-6,TGTGCCAGCAGTCATGACCTAGGACTAGCGCGCTCCTACAATGAGCAGTTCTTC,CASSHDLGLARSYNEQFF
NA,TRBJ1-2,NA,TRBV3-1/TRBV3-2,TGTGCCAGCAGCCAATTTTCGGGAGAAGTCTATGGCTACACCTTC,CASSQFSGEVYGYTF
NA,TRBJ1-5,NA,TRBV7-6,TGTGCCAGCAGCTTAGAGTCCGGGGGGTCACGCCAGCCCCAGCATTTT,CASSLESGGSRQPQHF
NA,TRBJ2-1,TRBD2,TRBV19,TGTGCCAGTAGTATAGGGCGGCGGGAGGGCTCTTACAATGAGCAGTTCTTC,CASSIGRREGSYNEQFF
NA,TRBJ1-4,TRBD1,TRBV11-2,TGTGCCAGCAGGAGGACAGGGGGCCCCATGGGTAATGAAAAACTGTTTTTT,CASRRTGGPMGNEKLFF
NA,TRBJ1-1,NA,TRBV5-6,TGTGCCAGCAGTCTGGACAGAGAAGCTTTCTTT,CASSLDREAFF
once,TRBJ1-2,TRBD1,TRBV30,TGTGCCTGGAGTCAGGGACAGGCGGGGGTCAACTATGGCTACACCTTC,CAWSQGQAGVNYGYTF
NA,TRBJ1-1,NA,TRBV29-1,TGCAGCGTTGAAGGCAGGTTTACCCCCATGAACACTGAAGCTTTCTTT,CSVEGRFTPMNTEAFF
NA,TRBJ2-2,TRBD1,TRBV24-1,TGTGCCACCAGTGATTTAGGACAGGGGCCCGGGGAGCTGTTTTTT,CATSDLGQGPGELFF
NA,TRBJ2-1,TRBD2,TRBV6-5,TGTGCCAGCAGTTTAACGGGACTAGTCCCCTACAATGAGCAGTTCTTC,CASSLTGLVPYNEQFF
NA,TRBJ1-1,NA,TRBV11-3,TGTGCCAGCAGCTTGAGCCCGTCGAAGGAGACTTTCTTT,CASSLSPSKETFF